The 30 T cell receptor beta chains reported below all come from one sample, sequenced in a study of blood T cell repertoires in COVID-19. Profiled with immunoSEQ multiplex PCR; TCRdb holds only in-frame clones, not every one. Here the sample spans around 100,000 clones, around 87% being singletons. Material for sequencing was peripheral blood. Receptors were obtained from a human donor in a cohort sampled during active COVID-19.

The CDR3 coding sequence is TGTGCCAGTAGTATAGCCCGCGGAGGCAGCACAGATACGCAGTATTTT. Translated: CASSIARGGSTDTQYF. The chain carries TRBV19 and TRBJ2-3; maybe TRBD2 (5 bases). The CDR3 runs to 16 residues. The V end was cut by 1 base, the J end by 0 bases, with 11 bases between. Looked up from germline, CDR1 is LNHDA and CDR2 is SQIVND (reference sequence).

This sequence joins TRBV5-1 and TRBJ2-2; D call uncertain. Germline V gene lookup returns CDR1 SGHRS and CDR2 YFSETQ. V lost 4 bases, J lost 3 bases, and 7 bases lay in between. The CDR3 has 13 amino acids. CDR3: CASSPLYTGELFF. The CDR3, as DNA: TGCGCCAGCAGCCCTTTGTACACCGGGGAGCTGTTTTTT.

In DNA, the CDR3 is TGCGCCAGCAGCTTGAACGGGGTCGGGCAGCCCCAGCATTTT. Translated: CASSLNGVGQPQHF. The rearrangement joins TRBV5-1 to TRBJ1-5; no definite D call. Germline CDR1 reads SGHRS; CDR2 reads YFSETQ. This CDR3 is built from 14 residues. Trimming removed 1 base at V and 7 bases at J, with 12 bases between.

V usage is TRBV29-1 and J usage is TRBJ1-1; the D gene is possibly TRBD1 (5 bases). Germline values: CDR1 SQVTM, CDR2 ANQGSEA. Trimming removed 2 bases at V and 4 bases at J, with 8 bases between. The CDR3 has 12 residues. The CDR3 DNA sequence: TGCAGCGTTGAAACCAGGGCCACTGAAGCTTTCTTT. This encodes CSVETRATEAFF.

The chain carries TRBV28 and TRBJ1-5; D ambiguous. Germline V CDR1 and CDR2: MDHEN, SYDVKM. This CDR3 has 15 residues. Trimming removed 2 bases from V and 0 bases from J, with 8 bases in between. The CDR3 sequence: CASSLGGHSNQPQHF. The CDR3 coding sequence is TGTGCCAGCAGTTTAGGAGGGCATAGCAATCAGCCCCAGCATTTT.

The gene calls are TRBV19 and TRBJ1-1; D remains unclear. V lost 6 bases and J 4 bases, leaving 18 bases between the germline ends. Per the germline V gene, CDR1 is LNHDA and CDR2 is SQIVND (reference sequence). This CDR3 has 15 amino acids. In nucleotides, the CDR3 is TGTGCCAGTAGGGGCGGGGTCCTTACGAGCACTGAAGCTTTCTTT. Translated: CASRGGVLTSTEAFF.

This chain uses TRBV19 with TRBJ2-7; 7 nucleotides align to TRBD1. Germline V CDR1 and CDR2: LNHDA, SQIVND (reference sequence). CDR3 length equals 16 residues. J gave up 1 base and V 0 bases, and 6 bases lay outside the gene matches. DNA of the CDR3: TGTGCCAGTAGTATAGATCATACAGGGGTATCCTACGAGCAGTACTTC. Protein product: CASSIDHTGVSYEQYF.

The CDR3 loop reads CASLLSEEDTEAFF. CDR3 DNA sequence: TGTGCCAGCCTCCTTAGCGAGGAGGACACTGAAGCTTTCTTT. The J gene is TRBJ1-1, the V gene TRBV19; D gene ambiguous. Germline V gene sequence: CDR1 LNHDA, CDR2 SQIVND (reference sequence). The CDR3 extends over 14 amino acids. Trimming removed 9 bases from V and 3 bases from J, with 17 bases in between.

This clone occurred once. The V and J genes are TRBV5-6 and TRBJ2-5; maybe TRBD2 (5 bases). V shed 2 bases and J shed 5 bases, with 19 bases lying between them. The CDR3 sequence is 16 residues long. CDR1 is SGHDT and CDR2 is YYEEEE in the germline V gene. CDR3 residues: CASSFLSGEGRETQYF. CDR3 DNA sequence: TGTGCCAGCAGCTTTCTTTCCGGGGAAGGTAGGGAGACCCAGTACTTC.

The chain employs TRBV5-1 and TRBJ2-2; 8 positions match TRBD2. V dropped 0 bases and J dropped 7; count of bases not matched to a gene: 5. Germline V gives CDR1 SGHRS, CDR2 YFSETQ. The CDR3 runs to 15 residues. DNA for the CDR3: TGCGCCAGCAGCTTGGGTACTAGCGGTAACGGGGAGCTGTTTTTT. Its translation is CASSLGTSGNGELFF.

The chain couples TRBV5-4 to TRBJ1-1; D is unresolved. This CDR3 has 15 amino acids. V lost 4 bases and J 3 bases, leaving 16 bases between the germline ends. CDR1 and CDR2 from the germline V gene are SGHNT and YYREEE (reference sequence). The CDR3 loop reads CASSPHAAFDTEAFF. CDR3 DNA sequence: TGTGCCAGCAGCCCACATGCGGCTTTCGACACTGAAGCTTTCTTT.

The chain recombines TRBV10-3 with TRBJ1-1; no definite D call. Germline V CDR1 and CDR2: ENHRY, SYGVKD. The length of the CDR3 is 15 residues. V was trimmed by 0 bases and J by 2 bases, leaving 10 bases between them. The CDR3 is CAISESGSRNTEAFF. The CDR3 DNA is TGTGCCATCAGTGAGTCGGGCAGCCGAAACACTGAAGCTTTCTTT.

This chain uses TRBV15 with TRBJ1-6, with 9 bases lining up with TRBD1. In germline, CDR1 is LNHNV, CDR2 YYDKDF (reference sequence). J was trimmed by 9 bases and V by 2 bases; bases with no gene match: 8. The CDR3 is 16 amino acids. This CDR3 reads CATSRPGTGQFSPLHF. In DNA, the CDR3 is TGTGCCACCAGCAGACCCGGGACAGGGCAATTTTCACCCCTCCACTTT.

V and J are TRBV4-2 and TRBJ1-6; TRBD1 might be the D (5 bases). With 0 bases removed from V and 7 bases from J, the gap between germline ends came to 16 bases. CDR1 and CDR2 (germline): LGHNA, YNFKEQ. This CDR3 contains 17 residues. CDR3 in DNA: TGTGCCAGCAGCCAAGAGGTCCCAGGGCTTAAGAATTCACCCCTCCACTTT. This sequence encodes CASSQEVPGLKNSPLHF.

This chain connects TRBV27 to TRBJ2-7; D uncertain. The germline V gene has CDR1 MNHEY and CDR2 SMNVEV (reference sequence). This CDR3 contains 13 residues. V dropped 6 bases and J dropped 6 bases, with 15 bases sitting between them. The CDR3 nucleotides read TGTGCCAGCAGGGCTGCTGGTCCCTCCGAGCAGTACTTC. It codes for CASRAAGPSEQYF.

The genes are TRBV10-3 and TRBJ1-3; 8 bases line up with TRBD1. Trimming cost V 8 bases and J 3 bases; bases outside gene matches: 9. This CDR3 has 15 amino acids. Germline CDR1 is ENHRY and CDR2 is SYGVKD. This CDR3 is CAIGLQGDGGNTIYF. The DNA of the CDR3 is TGTGCCATCGGGTTACAGGGGGATGGTGGAAACACCATATATTTT.

The V and J genes are TRBV7-2 and TRBJ2-2; TRBD1 aligns across 8 bases. J lost 1 base, V lost 3 bases, and 10 bases had no gene match. CDR1 and CDR2 from the germline V gene are SGHTA and FQGNSA. The CDR3 covers 18 residues. The CDR3 nucleotides read TGTGCCAGCAGCTTTGGGACAGGTCAGGGTCTGAACACCGGGGAGCTGTTTTTT. It specifies CASSFGTGQGLNTGELFF.

This chain uses TRBV28 with TRBJ1-1, with D possibly being TRBD1 (6 bases). This CDR3 contains 13 residues. The germline V and J ends were trimmed by 7 bases and 4 bases, with 13 bases remaining between them. Per the germline V gene, CDR1 is MDHEN and CDR2 is SYDVKM. The CDR3 bases are TGTGCCAGCACTATGAACAGGGCCACTGAAGCTTTCTTT. It encodes CASTMNRATEAFF.

This chain uses TRBV9 with TRBJ1-1, with D perhaps TRBD1 (6 bases). V dropped 2 bases and J dropped 4 bases, with 12 bases sitting between them. Germline CDR1 is SGDLS and CDR2 is YYNGEE. The CDR3 extends over 14 amino acids. CDR3 in DNA: TGTGCCAGCAGCGTGGCTGACAGGCTCACTGAAGCTTTCTTT. Protein: CASSVADRLTEAFF. The complete variable domain, with remaining parts taken from reference TRBV9 and TRBJ1-1, reads DSGVTQTPKHLITATGQRVTLRCSPRSGDLSVYWYQQSLDQGLQFLIQYYNGEERAKGNILERFSAQQFPDLHSELNLSSLELGDSALYFCASSVADRLTEAFFGQGTRLTVV.

V is TRBV5-6 and J is TRBJ2-7; 7 nucleotides agree with TRBD1. With V trimmed by 7 bases and J by 3 bases, 7 bases remained unmatched. The CDR3 spans 13 residues. The V gene's germline CDR1 is SGHDT and CDR2 YYEEEE. The chain's CDR3 is CASHRGQYYEQYF. The CDR3 DNA reads TGTGCCAGCCACCGGGGACAGTACTACGAGCAGTACTTC.

The chain uses TRBV15 and TRBJ2-1; D may be TRBD1 (5 bases). The CDR3 sequence is 14 residues long. Germline CDR1 LNHNV, CDR2 YYDKDF (reference sequence). Trimming took off 0 bases at V and 6 bases at J, with 9 bases between the two ends. The CDR3 reads CATSRERGLNEQFF. For the CDR3, the DNA is TGTGCCACCAGCAGAGAAAGGGGCCTCAATGAGCAGTTCTTC.

This clone was detected a few times. This sequence joins TRBV2 and TRBJ2-7, with a weak D call TRBD1 (6 bases). CDR1 and CDR2 from the germline V gene are SNHLY and FYNNEI. The V gene lost 8 bases and the J gene lost 0 bases, with 11 bases spanning the gap. The CDR3 has 13 amino acids. DNA of the CDR3: TGTGCCAGCCGTCGACAGGCCTCCTACGAGCAGTACTTC. Translated: CASRRQASYEQYF.

This clone was detected once. The chain carries TRBV18 and TRBJ2-4, with 9 bases aligning to TRBD2. The germline gives CDR1 KGHSH, CDR2 LQKENI. V lost 7 bases, J lost 0 bases, and 10 bases stayed unmatched. The CDR3 contains 17 residues. The CDR3 loop reads CASLRGGGPLAKNIQYF. The CDR3 nucleotides read TGTGCCAGCTTGCGGGGGGGCGGGCCCCTAGCCAAAAACATTCAGTACTTC.

This clone showed up just a few times. The chain carries TRBV11-2 and TRBJ1-6; 11 bases match TRBD1. V dropped 2 bases and J dropped 15; count of bases not matched to a gene: 12. CDR3 length equals 16 residues. The germline CDR1 and CDR2 sequences are SGHAT and FQNNGV. CDR3 sequence: CASSLQGQGEFKGLHF. As DNA, the CDR3 is TGTGCCAGCAGCTTACAGGGACAGGGGGAATTCAAGGGCCTCCACTTT.

This chain connects TRBV5-8 to TRBJ1-2, with D hard to call. With 4 bases removed from V and 4 bases from J, the gap between germline ends came to 8 bases. Germline values: CDR1 SGHTS, CDR2 YDEGEE. CDR3 length: 12 amino acids. The CDR3 coding sequence is TGTGCCAGCAGCACATCCTTCTATGGCTACACCTTC. Protein product: CASSTSFYGYTF.

The rearrangement links TRBV18 to TRBJ1-5; TRBD1 aligns across 8 bases. The V segment lost 3 bases and the J segment 5 bases; nucleotides outside the gene matches: 9. The CDR3 runs to 16 residues. The germline V gene has CDR1 KGHSH and CDR2 LQKENI. The CDR3 spells CASSPRAGGADQPQHF. The DNA for the CDR3 is TGTGCCAGCTCACCCAGGGCAGGGGGCGCGGATCAGCCCCAGCATTTT.

The chain uses TRBV7-2 and TRBJ2-7, with 9 nucleotides matching TRBD2. The CDR3 has 17 amino acids. Germline values: CDR1 SGHTA, CDR2 FQGNSA. With 0 bases clipped from V and 6 bases from J, the junction kept 12 bases outside the gene matches. This CDR3 reads CASSLASRGRALLEQYF. The CDR3 nucleotides are TGTGCCAGCAGCTTAGCTTCCCGCGGGAGGGCCCTCCTCGAGCAGTACTTC.

J is TRBJ2-3 and V is TRBV7-6; 10 positions agree with TRBD2. Germline V gene data show CDR1 as SGHVS and CDR2 as FNYEAQ. V dropped 8 bases and J dropped 0; count of bases not matched to a gene: 14. The CDR3 totals 18 residues. Here the CDR3 DNA reads TGTGCCAGCGGAGTTTCTTTAGCGGGAGGCTCTAGCACAGATACGCAGTATTTT. Encoded protein: CASGVSLAGGSSTDTQYF. Looking up the rest from reference TRBV7-6 and TRBJ2-3 gives the full variable domain: GAGVSQSPRYKVTKRGQDVALRCDPISGHVSLYWYRQALGQGPEFLTYFNYEAQQDKSGLPNDRFSAERPEGSISTLTIQRTEQRDSAMYRCASGVSLAGGSSTDTQYFGPGTRLTVL.

This clone was observed once. This chain joins TRBV9 and TRBJ2-2; tentatively, D is TRBD2 (5 bases). Trimming removed 3 bases from V and 13 bases from J, with 13 bases in between. Germline CDR1 and CDR2: SGDLS and YYNGEE. The CDR3 covers 12 residues. CDR3 loop: CASSASEGWLFF. The CDR3 coding sequence is TGTGCCAGCAGCGCCTCTGAGGGTTGGCTGTTTTTT.

The chain is built from TRBV6-6 and TRBJ2-7, with a tentative D call TRBD2 (5 bases). Trimming took off 10 bases at V and 4 bases at J, with 14 bases between the two ends. The CDR3 sequence is 12 residues long. Germline assignment: CDR1 MNHNY and CDR2 SVGAGI (reference sequence). The CDR3 loop is CATGGSWYEQYF. CDR3 nucleotides: TGTGCCACCGGAGGAAGTTGGTACGAGCAGTACTTC.